The rows below give T cell receptor beta chains drawn from one sample of a study of T cell responses to AZD1222 COVID-19 vaccine. Profiling relied on immunoSEQ multiplex PCR, and the TCRdb table lists in-frame clones only, not all of them. Of over 95,000 clones listed, 80% to 95% are singletons. Sequencing was performed on peripheral blood, taken on day 0 of AZD1222 vaccination. The receptors were sampled from an adult in good health. Each CDR3 is given with its conserved first and last residue.

v_gene	j_gene	CDR3aa
TRBV9	TRBJ1-1	CASRAGTGARMNTEAFF
TRBV7-3	TRBJ2-3	CASSYKTELTDTQYF
TRBV5-1	TRBJ2-6	CASSFNSGANVLTF
TRBV12-1	TRBJ2-7	CASSPRGRSEREQYF
TRBV28	TRBJ1-1	CASSLYKLKTGANNTEAFF
TRBV4-1	TRBJ2-7	CASSQGTPWEQYF
TRBV9	TRBJ2-1	CASSVGQANINEQFF
TRBV3-1/TRBV3-2	TRBJ2-7	CASSQDRATYEQYF
TRBV30	TRBJ2-7	CAWKVEGRGRYEQYF
TRBV19	TRBJ1-2	CASSHRGGYTF
TRBV9	TRBJ1-4	CASSGTTGTTNEKLFF
TRBV30	TRBJ2-3	CAWSRDRGVSDTQYF
TRBV23-1	TRBJ1-1	CASSPRQGVGTEAFF
TRBV7-2	TRBJ2-2	CASIPSPRLNTGELFF
TRBV5-8	TRBJ2-5	CASSGGDRRQETQYF
TRBV7-3	TRBJ1-2	CASSANPGPVAGYTF
TRBV6-5	TRBJ2-5	CASRIEDQETQYF
TRBV27	TRBJ1-5	CASSLSGTGGNQPQHF
TRBV20-1	TRBJ2-3	CSAPKVDTQYF
TRBV7-9	TRBJ2-6	CASIPPGANVLTF
TRBV19	TRBJ1-5	CASSKGQGNWNQPQHF
TRBV7-2	TRBJ1-1	CASSLAPGNTEAFF
TRBV9	TRBJ2-1	CASSESRALYNEQFF
TRBV19	TRBJ1-5	CASSMPSGGSHQPQHF
TRBV19	TRBJ1-2	CASTRAASLDYTF
TRBV6-5	TRBJ1-6	CASSNPNSPLHF
TRBV14	TRBJ1-3	CASSQNWGLKGNTIYF
TRBV19	TRBJ2-5	CASSITTSGVQETQYF
TRBV6-2/TRBV6-3	TRBJ1-2	CASSGTGIYGRGYTF